A single sample is the source of the 25 T cell receptor beta chains below, sequenced in a study of T-cell reconstitution after alpha-beta-depleted transplantation in children. Preparation of the TCRbeta library involved a method that used unique molecular identifiers. TCRdb reanalysed the PCR reads using MiXCR and keeps one entry per CDR3 protein. The data hold some 75,000 distinct CDR3 sequences, with 5.5% to 7.5% observed a single time. The sequenced sample was PBMCs from the stem cell graft donor, obtained from the stem cell graft. All receptors derive from a human donor who donated a stem cell graft to a child with acute lymphoblastic leukemia.

In its sample, this clonotype was seen many times. The chain combines TRBV6-4 with TRBJ2-1; D perhaps matches TRBD1 (6 bases). Germline CDR1 and CDR2: MRHNA and SNTAGT. The CDR3 loop spans 15 amino acids. V was clipped by 6 bases and J by 7 bases, with 19 bases between them. CDR3 coding DNA: TGTGCCAGCAGCCGACAGGACGGGTCGGGGAATGAGCAGTTCTTC. Protein sequence: CASSRQDGSGNEQFF.

In its sample, this clonotype was seen many times. The chain links TRBV3-1 to TRBJ2-4; D remains unclear. The CDR3 runs 12 residues. CDR1 and CDR2 (germline): LGHDT, YNNKEL (reference sequence). Trimming removed 1 base at V and 7 bases at J, with 5 bases between. The CDR3 is CASSQARNIQYF. In nucleotides, the CDR3 is TGTGCCAGCAGCCAAGCCAGGAACATTCAGTACTTC.

The sample holds many counts of this clonotype. This chain uses TRBV18 with TRBJ2-7, with a possible D match to TRBD2 (5 bases). Germline loops: CDR1 KGHSH, CDR2 LQKENI. With 6 bases removed from V and 5 bases from J, the gap between germline ends came to 17 bases. There are 14 residues in the CDR3. The CDR3 region is CASSQIPLGDEQYF. The CDR3 nucleotides read TGTGCCAGCTCTCAAATCCCTCTCGGGGACGAGCAGTACTTC.

The chain has TRBV28 and TRBJ1-5; D not resolved. V was clipped by 6 bases and J by 4 bases, with 4 bases between them. This CDR3 contains 11 residues. Per germline, CDR1 MDHEN and CDR2 SYDVKM. The CDR3 nucleotides are TGTGCCAGCAGCGTTAATCAGCCCCAGCATTTT. Its translation is CASSVNQPQHF.

The J gene is TRBJ1-2, the V gene TRBV12-5; D is uncertain. Germline CDR1 reads LGHNT; CDR2 reads FRNRAP. The CDR3 length is 14 residues. Trimming pared 5 bases from V and 4 bases from J, leaving 14 bases between. The CDR3 here is CASGPDTGGYGYTF. The DNA of the CDR3 is TGTGCTAGTGGTCCCGACACCGGTGGCTATGGCTACACCTTC.

The chain employs TRBV11-1 and TRBJ2-1, with 8 nucleotides matching TRBD1. The CDR3 is made up of 13 amino acids. Trimming took 1 base from V and 13 from J; bases not matched to a gene: 6. Germline V gene lookup returns CDR1 SGHAT and CDR2 FQDESV (reference sequence). The chain's CDR3 is CASSLVGQEIQFF. Written as DNA, the CDR3 is TGTGCCAGCAGCTTAGTGGGACAGGAGATACAGTTCTTC.

This rearrangement joins TRBV6-4 to TRBJ1-1; possibly TRBD1 for D (5 bases). V dropped 9 bases and J dropped 3 bases, with 11 bases sitting between them. Germline CDR1 reads MRHNA; CDR2 reads SNTAGT. The CDR3 loop spans 12 amino acids. CDR3 protein: CAREVGDTEAFF. CDR3 sequence (DNA): TGTGCCAGAGAAGTGGGGGACACTGAAGCTTTCTTT.

There are many counts of this clonotype. CDR3 DNA: TGTGCCAGCAGTGATGTGGCAGCCGGGGAGCTGTTTTTT. Translation gives CASSDVAAGELFF. This sequence joins TRBV2 and TRBJ2-2; D is unclear. Between the trimmed V and J ends, which lost 3 bases and 6 bases, there was a span of 8 bases. The CDR3 has 13 amino acids. From germline, CDR1 is SNHLY and CDR2 FYNNEI.

The genes are TRBV9 and TRBJ1-4; 11 bases map to TRBD1. The ends lost 3 bases at V and 6 bases at J; junction bases unmatched: 4. The CDR3 is made up of 15 amino acids. CDR1 is SGDLS and CDR2 is YYNGEE in the germline V gene. CDR3 amino acids: CASSGLDRGHEKLFF. The CDR3 DNA sequence: TGTGCCAGCAGCGGATTGGACAGGGGGCATGAAAAACTGTTTTTT.

This clonotype came up a few times. The chain joins TRBV28 to TRBJ1-6; possibly TRBD1 for D (5 bases). This CDR3 is built from 16 residues. Germline CDR1 MDHEN, CDR2 SYDVKM. The V and J ends lost 4 bases and 4 bases respectively, with 14 bases between them. The CDR3: CASSSPDSPYNSPLHF. As DNA, the CDR3 is TGTGCCAGCAGTTCCCCCGACAGCCCATATAATTCACCCCTCCACTTT.

In this sample, this clonotype turned up many times. The genes are TRBV5-4 and TRBJ1-4, with 8 bases lining up with TRBD1. The germline gives CDR1 SGHNT, CDR2 YYREEE (reference sequence). This CDR3 comprises 14 residues. Trimming at V came to 5 bases and at J to 2 bases, leaving 2 bases not matched to a gene. In DNA, the CDR3 is TGTGCCAGCAGTCGACAGGGGACTAATGAAAAACTGTTTTTT. Residues: CASSRQGTNEKLFF.

In its sample, this clonotype was seen many times. The chain couples TRBV20-1 to TRBJ2-1; no definite D call. The CDR3 loop spans 15 amino acids. The ends were cut back, 0 bases at V and 1 base at J, with 10 bases in the middle. Germline V CDR1 and CDR2: DFQATT, SNEGSKA (reference sequence). The CDR3 sequence is CSARDAAQSYNEQFF. Written as DNA, the CDR3 is TGCAGTGCTAGAGATGCAGCGCAATCCTACAATGAGCAGTTCTTC.

Many counts were recorded for this clonotype. The V and J genes are TRBV20-1 and TRBJ2-1; 7 positions match TRBD1. J lost 6 bases, V lost 0 bases, and 5 bases had no gene match. Germline CDR1 DFQATT, CDR2 SNEGSKA (reference sequence). This CDR3 comprises 14 residues. As DNA, the CDR3 is TGCAGTGCTAGAGATTGGGCAGGGGGCAATGAGCAGTTCTTC. Translation gives CSARDWAGGNEQFF.

This clonotype has at least ten counts. The chain recombines TRBV20-1 with TRBJ1-5, with TRBD1 identical over 11 bases. CDR1 and CDR2 (germline): DFQATT, SNEGSKA (reference sequence). V gave up 7 bases and J gave up 7 bases; unmatched junction bases: 15. This CDR3 contains 16 residues. CDR3 sequence: CSVIGAGQGDYQPQHF. CDR3 coding DNA: TGCAGTGTTATCGGCGCGGGACAGGGGGACTACCAGCCCCAGCATTTT.

This clonotype has just a few counts. V gene TRBV3-1 combines with J gene TRBJ2-2; D not certain. Trimming removed 1 base at V and 0 bases at J, with 6 bases between. CDR3 length: 15 residues. CDR1 and CDR2 from the germline V gene are LGHDT and YNNKEL (reference sequence). CDR3 residues: CASSQVSSNTGELFF. CDR3 coding DNA: TGTGCCAGCAGCCAAGTGTCATCGAACACCGGGGAGCTGTTTTTT.

This clonotype was seen many times. This chain uses TRBV6-2 or TRBV6-3 with TRBJ2-7; D not resolved. Germline loops: CDR1 MNHEY, CDR2 SVGEGT. The CDR3 extends over 13 amino acids. V was cut by 1 base and J by 6 bases, with 10 bases left in between. CDR3 bases: TGTGCCAGCAGTTACTTGGGCAACGGCGAGCAGTACTTC. Protein product: CASSYLGNGEQYF.

In this sample, this clonotype turned up many times. The rearrangement links TRBV4-1 to TRBJ1-5; 7 nucleotides match TRBD1. This CDR3 is 16 amino acids long. The trim removed 0 bases at V and 7 bases at J, leaving 9 bases unmatched. Germline assignment: CDR1 MGHRA and CDR2 YSYEKL. This CDR3 reads CASSQDATGTYQPQHF. CDR3 in DNA: TGCGCCAGCAGCCAAGACGCGACAGGGACATACCAGCCCCAGCATTTT.

This clonotype was recorded many times. The chain employs TRBV29-1 and TRBJ2-3; 10 bases line up with TRBD2. This CDR3 is built from 15 residues. V trimming: 1 base; J trimming: 4 bases; junction bases outside the gene matches: 5. Germline CDR1 SQVTM, CDR2 ANQGSEA. The CDR3 sequence is CSVEVLAGVADTQYF. The DNA for the CDR3 is TGCAGCGTTGAAGTTCTAGCGGGAGTTGCAGATACGCAGTATTTT.

V is TRBV3-1 and J is TRBJ2-5; the D gene could be TRBD1 or TRBD2 (5 bases each). This CDR3 region has 14 residues. Germline V gives CDR1 LGHDT, CDR2 YNNKEL (reference sequence). V lost 4 bases to trimming and J lost 3 bases, with 12 bases between them. This CDR3 reads CASSPGTVEETQYF. The DNA of the CDR3 is TGTGCCAGCAGCCCCGGGACGGTGGAAGAGACCCAGTACTTC.

This clonotype was seen at least ten times. The gene calls are TRBV7-9 and TRBJ2-2, with D tentatively TRBD1 (6 bases). V lost 5 bases, J lost 0 bases, and 16 bases lay in between. CDR3 length: 17 residues. Germline lookup yields CDR1 SEHNR and CDR2 FQNEAQ (reference sequence). CDR3 coding DNA: TGTGCCAGCAGCCCCCCTGGAAGGGGGACGAACACCGGGGAGCTGTTTTTT. Translated: CASSPPGRGTNTGELFF.

The V call is TRBV24-1, the J call TRBJ2-1, with TRBD2 identical over 10 bases. The CDR3 sequence is 19 residues long. Per the germline V gene, CDR1 is KGHDR and CDR2 is SFDVKD. Trimming cost V 3 bases and J 2 bases; bases outside gene matches: 12. The CDR3 region is CATSDSRVAGGPTYNEQFF. CDR3 coding DNA: TGTGCCACCAGTGATAGCCGGGTAGCGGGAGGACCGACCTACAATGAGCAGTTCTTC.

The chain combines TRBV6-5 with TRBJ2-5; TRBD2 agrees at 11 bases. CDR1 is MNHEY, CDR2 SVGAGI, per germline. This CDR3 has 17 amino acids. J lost 4 bases, V lost 2 bases, and 9 bases had no gene match. This CDR3 is CASSYQLSGRAGETQYF. CDR3 DNA: TGTGCCAGCAGTTACCAGCTTAGCGGGAGGGCCGGAGAGACCCAGTACTTC.

This clonotype came up a few times. The chain combines TRBV7-2 with TRBJ2-7, with 9 bases fitting TRBD2. The J segment lost 4 bases and the V segment lost 1 base, leaving 5 bases of the junction unmatched. Germline-derived CDR1 and CDR2 are SGHTA and FQGNSA. The CDR3 spans 15 residues. The CDR3 sequence: CASSLGLAEYYEQYF. Here the CDR3 DNA reads TGTGCCAGCAGCTTAGGACTAGCGGAGTATTACGAGCAGTACTTC.

The V and J genes are TRBV11-2 and TRBJ2-3; TRBD2 matches at 12 bases. The V and J ends lost 2 bases and 2 bases, in that order; junction bases with no gene match: 2. Germline CDR1 and CDR2: SGHAT and FQNNGV. The CDR3 has 16 amino acids. Here the CDR3 reads CASSLTSGGYTDTQYF. In nucleotides, the CDR3 is TGTGCCAGCAGCTTAACTAGCGGGGGGTACACAGATACGCAGTATTTT.

This clonotype was found many times. The CDR3, as DNA: TGCAGTGCTCGCGTTGGACTAGCGTGGGGCGAGCAGTACTTC. Translated: CSARVGLAWGEQYF. The chain is built from TRBV20-1 and TRBJ2-7, with TRBD2 matching 9 bases. With V trimmed by 5 bases and J by 6 bases, 11 bases remained unmatched. Germline CDR1 DFQATT, CDR2 SNEGSKA (reference sequence). The CDR3 has 14 amino acids.